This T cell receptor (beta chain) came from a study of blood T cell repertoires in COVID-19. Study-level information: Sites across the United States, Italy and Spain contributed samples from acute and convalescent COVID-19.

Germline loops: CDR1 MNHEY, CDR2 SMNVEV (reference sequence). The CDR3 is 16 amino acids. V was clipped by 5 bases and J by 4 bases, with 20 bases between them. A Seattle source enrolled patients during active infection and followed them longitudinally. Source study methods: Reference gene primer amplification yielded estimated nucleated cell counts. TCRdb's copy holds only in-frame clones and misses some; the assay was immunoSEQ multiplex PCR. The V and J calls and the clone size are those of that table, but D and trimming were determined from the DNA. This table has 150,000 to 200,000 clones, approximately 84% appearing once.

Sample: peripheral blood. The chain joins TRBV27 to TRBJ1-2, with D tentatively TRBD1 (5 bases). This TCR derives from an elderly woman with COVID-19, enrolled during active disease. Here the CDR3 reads CASSAATVRVGYGYTF. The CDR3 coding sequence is TGTGCCAGCAGTGCCGCGACAGTTAGGGTGGGCTATGGCTACACCTTC.